A single sample gave rise to the 17 T cell receptor beta chains below, sequenced in a study of beta chain features in type 1 diabetes. Expressed TCRB transcripts got sequenced, as all isolated RNA was reverse transcribed. Data came from immunoSEQ multiplex PCR; TCRdb stores just in-frame clones and leaves some out. The sample comprises 860,000 or so clones, around a sixth of which are singletons, and around 0.02% rests with the top ten. Sequenced sample: naive CD4+ T cells from blood. All receptors derive from a woman aged 18 to 35 in good health.

This clone was seen a handful of times. This chain uses TRBV16 with TRBJ1-5, with no clear D. V lost 1 base and J lost 5, with 9 bases in between. Germline V gene sequence: CDR1 KGHSY, CDR2 FQNENV. The CDR3 loop spans 14 amino acids. CDR3 protein: CASSQYGVDQPQHF. DNA of the CDR3: TGTGCCAGCAGCCAATATGGGGTCGATCAGCCCCAGCATTTT.

The chain joins TRBV5-4 to TRBJ2-2; 7 bases align to TRBD1. Germline V gene lookup returns CDR1 SGHNT and CDR2 YYREEE (reference sequence). This CDR3 has 14 residues. After removal of 4 bases from V and 6 bases from J, the junction contained 6 bases not matched to a gene. In nucleotides, the CDR3 is TGTGCCAGCAGCCGGGACAGTTTCGCCGGGGAGCTGTTTTTT. It translates to CASSRDSFAGELFF.

The V call is TRBV27, the J call TRBJ2-3; 13 positions match TRBD2. The germline V gene encodes CDR1 MNHEY and CDR2 SMNVEV (reference sequence). The CDR3 is 18 residues long. V lost 6 bases, J lost 4 bases, and 13 bases stayed unmatched. The CDR3 coding sequence is TGTGCCAGCAGGAAAATCTCGACTAGCGGGAGGAGGCCAGATACGCAGTATTTT. Amino acid sequence: CASRKISTSGRRPDTQYF.

The rearrangement uses TRBV5-6 and TRBJ2-2; D call uncertain. CDR1 and CDR2 from the germline V gene are SGHDT and YYEEEE. This CDR3 is 13 amino acids long. Trimming removed 4 bases from V and 2 bases from J, with 6 bases in between. The CDR3 loop is CASSITNTGELFF. The DNA for the CDR3 is TGTGCCAGCAGCATAACTAACACCGGGGAGCTGTTTTTT.

Remarks on this clone: The sample carries other DNA sequences with the same CDR3. The chain combines TRBV4-3 with TRBJ2-5; 8 bases fit TRBD1. J gave up 5 bases and V 6 bases, and 5 bases lay outside the gene matches. Per the germline V gene, CDR1 is LGHNA and CDR2 is YSLEER. There are 13 residues in the CDR3. In DNA form, the CDR3 reads TGCGCCAGCAGTCGAGACAGGGGTGAGACCCAGTACTTC. It yields the protein CASSRDRGETQYF.

A few counts support this clone. This rearrangement joins TRBV7-9 to TRBJ2-7; D gene uncertain. Per germline, CDR1 SEHNR and CDR2 FQNEAQ (reference sequence). This CDR3 is built from 12 residues. The ends were cut back, 6 bases at V and 0 bases at J, with 6 bases in the middle. The chain's CDR3 is CASSSVSYEQYF. Written as DNA, the CDR3 is TGTGCCAGCAGTTCCGTCTCCTACGAGCAGTACTTC.

This clone was detected a few times. Other DNA variants within this sample encode the same CDR3. The rearrangement uses TRBV7-9 and TRBJ2-1; D unresolved. This CDR3 has 13 amino acids. CDR1 is SEHNR, CDR2 FQNEAQ, per germline (reference sequence). The germline V and J ends were trimmed by 2 bases and 4 bases, with 6 bases remaining between them. Here the CDR3 DNA reads TGTGCCAGCAGCTTAACCGCGTACAATGAGCAGTTCTTC. It is translated as CASSLTAYNEQFF.

The chain uses TRBV6-6 and TRBJ2-7; weak D call: TRBD2 (6 bases). The length of the CDR3 is 14 residues. Trimming removed 8 bases at V and 6 bases at J, with 20 bases between. Germline CDR1 is MNHNY and CDR2 is SVGAGI (reference sequence). CDR3 sequence: CASYKRVPSGEQYF. The CDR3 DNA sequence: TGTGCCAGCTACAAGCGGGTACCTTCGGGCGAGCAGTACTTC.

This clone showed up just a few times. The chain is built from TRBV11-3 and TRBJ2-5; the match to TRBD2 covers 7 bases. This CDR3 is 13 amino acids long. V was pared by 2 bases and J by 4 bases, with 1 base of the junction left unmatched. Germline CDR1 and CDR2: SGHNT and YENEEA. CDR3 residues: CASSLIAGETQYF. The CDR3 DNA follows: TGTGCCAGCAGCTTAATAGCGGGAGAGACCCAGTACTTC. Using reference TRBV11-3 and TRBJ2-5 for the parts outside the CDR3, the full variable domain is EAGVVQSPRYKIIEKKQPVAFWCNPISGHNTLYWYLQNLGQGPELLIRYENEEAVDDSQLPKDRFSAERLKGVDSTLKIQPAELGDSAVYLCASSLIAGETQYFGPGTRLLVL.

The chain couples TRBV28 to TRBJ2-3; no clear D. This CDR3 is built from 12 residues. From germline, CDR1 is MDHEN and CDR2 SYDVKM. Trimming shortened V by 4 bases and J by 4 bases, and 6 bases separated the two germline ends. CDR3 sequence: CASSSTADTQYF. CDR3 DNA: TGTGCCAGCAGTTCAACGGCAGATACGCAGTATTTT.

The J gene is TRBJ1-5, the V gene TRBV18; 7 bases map to TRBD1. J lost 3 bases, V lost 6 bases, and 8 bases had no gene match. The CDR3 runs 15 residues. The germline V gene encodes CDR1 KGHSH and CDR2 LQKENI. CDR3 DNA: TGTGCCAGCTCGACTGGACAGGCTTTCAATCAGCCCCAGCATTTT. Its protein is CASSTGQAFNQPQHF. Filled out from reference TRBV18 and TRBJ1-5, the complete variable domain reads NAGVMQNPRHLVRRRGQEARLRCSPMKGHSHVYWYRQLPEEGLKFMVYLQKENIIDESGMPKERFSAEFPKEGPSILRIQQVVRGDSAAYFCASSTGQAFNQPQHFGDGTRLSIL.

The chain has TRBV28 and TRBJ1-1; no firm D call. The ends were cut back, 5 bases at V and 6 bases at J, with 16 bases in the middle. The germline gives CDR1 MDHEN, CDR2 SYDVKM. The CDR3 has 14 amino acids. The CDR3 reads CASSLSVVPAEAFF. CDR3 in DNA: TGTGCCAGCAGTCTCTCGGTGGTCCCCGCTGAAGCTTTCTTT.

The V call is TRBV7-9, the J call TRBJ2-3, with a tentative D call TRBD2 (5 bases). The CDR3 runs 18 residues. The germline V gene encodes CDR1 SEHNR and CDR2 FQNEAQ (reference sequence). The V gene lost 5 bases and the J gene lost 1 base, with 22 bases spanning the gap. This CDR3 reads CASSPLTQSGFRTDTQYF. The CDR3 nucleotides are TGTGCCAGCAGCCCGTTGACGCAGAGCGGATTCCGCACAGATACGCAGTATTTT.

The gene calls are TRBV19 and TRBJ1-5, with a possible D match to TRBD1 (5 bases). Trimming left V 9 bases short and J 7 bases short, with 25 bases between. CDR3 size: 16 residues. CDR1 and CDR2 (germline): LNHDA, SQIVND (reference sequence). CDR3 nucleotide sequence: TGTGCCAGCGCCCCCTCCCAGGCGCGGGGCCGGCAGCCCCAGCATTTT. It yields the protein CASAPSQARGRQPQHF.

The chain couples TRBV5-1 to TRBJ2-2; D possibly uses TRBD1 or TRBD2 (6 bases each). CDR1 SGHRS and CDR2 YFSETQ come from the germline V gene. V dropped 0 bases and J dropped 4 bases, with 10 bases sitting between them. The CDR3 runs to 15 residues. As DNA, the CDR3 is TGCGCCAGCAGCTTGGAGGGGGGAGTCACCGGGGAGCTGTTTTTT. This sequence encodes CASSLEGGVTGELFF.

The rearrangement links TRBV14 to TRBJ2-1; no definite D call. Trimming removed 4 bases from V and 4 bases from J, with 14 bases in between. CDR3 size: 15 residues. Germline CDR1 SGHDN, CDR2 FVKESK. CDR3 region: CASSPARAYYNEQFF. The CDR3 region has the DNA TGTGCCAGCAGCCCCGCCCGGGCCTATTACAATGAGCAGTTCTTC.

This chain links TRBV6-5 with TRBJ2-1; D gene uncertain. With 6 bases removed from V and 9 bases from J, the gap between germline ends came to 18 bases. In germline, CDR1 is MNHEY, CDR2 SVGAGI. This CDR3 contains 14 residues. CDR3 nucleotides: TGTGCCAGCAGGCGACAAACCCTCGGTGGTGAGCAGTTCTTC. Protein: CASRRQTLGGEQFF.